A single sample is the source of the 9 T cell receptor beta chains below, sequenced in a study of blood T cells in healthy people across ages. It was with a sample-barcoded 5' primer and a J-beta primer mix that a second PCR of about 7 to 12 cycles was run. TCRdb itself ran the 5' RACE reads through MiXCR, one entry per CDR3 protein. The sample yields over 500,000 distinct CDR3 sequences, around 50% seen once. Specimen: blood. Source of these receptors: a woman of 80 years or more in good health.

This clonotype was seen at least ten times. The J gene is TRBJ1-2, the V gene TRBV4-1; D is perhaps TRBD1 (5 bases). The V end lost 3 bases, the J end lost 4 bases, and 9 bases lay between the germline ends. The CDR3 is 13 residues long. The germline V gene has CDR1 MGHRA and CDR2 YSYEKL. The CDR3 reads CASSHPGGYGYTF. Here the CDR3 DNA reads TGCGCCAGCAGCCACCCGGGGGGCTATGGCTACACCTTC.

The V gene is TRBV25-1, the J gene TRBJ1-4, with D possibly matching TRBD1 (5 bases). Germline V lookup: CDR1 MGHDK, CDR2 SYGVNS. The CDR3 contains 11 residues. Trimming pared 10 bases from V and 8 bases from J, leaving 11 bases between. The CDR3 DNA reads as TGTGCCACCCCCCGGGGGGAAAAACTGTTTTTT. Residues: CATPRGEKLFF.

The chain couples TRBV28 to TRBJ1-1, with D uncertain. This CDR3 has 13 residues. Trimming left V 3 bases short and J 1 base short, with 6 bases between. Per germline, CDR1 MDHEN and CDR2 SYDVKM. The CDR3 nucleotides read TGTGCCAGCAGTTTTAACCGGAACACTGAAGCTTTCTTT. Residues: CASSFNRNTEAFF.

This clonotype was counted ten times or more. The chain has TRBV24-1 and TRBJ2-3, with 8 bases aligning to TRBD1. Germline V gene data show CDR1 as KGHDR and CDR2 as SFDVKD. V lost 6 bases, J lost 6 bases, and 10 bases stayed unmatched. The CDR3 consists of 15 residues. CDR3 in amino acids: CATSPGQGRSDTQYF. The CDR3 DNA reads as TGTGCCACCAGTCCCGGACAGGGTCGGTCGGATACGCAGTATTTT.

This rearrangement joins TRBV5-6 to TRBJ1-5; TRBD1 matches at 12 bases. The ends lost 4 bases at V and 6 bases at J; junction bases unmatched: 8. Germline V lookup: CDR1 SGHDT, CDR2 YYEEEE. This CDR3 region has 16 residues. Here the CDR3 reads CASSHSGTGGGQPQHF. The CDR3 DNA reads TGTGCCAGCAGCCATTCCGGGACAGGGGGCGGTCAGCCCCAGCATTTT.

The chain carries TRBV20-1 and TRBJ1-6; the match to TRBD1 covers 9 bases. V lost 6 bases to trimming and J lost 8 bases; unmatched junction nucleotides: 5. The germline V gene encodes CDR1 DFQATT and CDR2 SNEGSKA (reference sequence). CDR3 length: 13 amino acids. The CDR3 nucleotides are TGCAGTGCCCGGGACAGGGCGGATTCACCCCTCCACTTT. Translating gives CSARDRADSPLHF.

The genes are TRBV18 and TRBJ2-1; TRBD2 matches at 7 bases. J gave up 5 bases and V 6 bases, and 10 bases lay outside the gene matches. CDR1 is KGHSH, CDR2 LQKENI, per germline. The CDR3 loop spans 15 amino acids. The CDR3 DNA reads TGTGCCAGCTCGTCAAGCGGGGAGAGGAACAATGAGCAGTTCTTC. Translation: CASSSSGERNNEQFF.

This chain links TRBV11-2 with TRBJ2-7; tentative D call: TRBD2 (6 bases). In germline, CDR1 is SGHAT, CDR2 FQNNGV. The CDR3 runs to 15 residues. The V gene lost 4 bases and the J gene lost 6 bases, with 19 bases spanning the gap. The CDR3 reads CASSSGTHGLPEQYF. For the CDR3, the DNA is TGTGCCAGCAGCTCGGGGACGCACGGACTACCCGAGCAGTACTTC.

This clonotype was seen a handful of times. A much bigger clone sits one base away, suggesting this may be a read error. The chain carries TRBV6-5 and TRBJ2-7; 8 bases are shared with TRBD1. Germline-derived CDR1 and CDR2 are MNHEY and SVGAGI. The CDR3 consists of 13 residues. The CDR3 region has the DNA TGTGCCAGCAGTGACTCGTCCCGACAGGGGTTGTACTTC. This gives the protein CASSDSSRQGLYF.